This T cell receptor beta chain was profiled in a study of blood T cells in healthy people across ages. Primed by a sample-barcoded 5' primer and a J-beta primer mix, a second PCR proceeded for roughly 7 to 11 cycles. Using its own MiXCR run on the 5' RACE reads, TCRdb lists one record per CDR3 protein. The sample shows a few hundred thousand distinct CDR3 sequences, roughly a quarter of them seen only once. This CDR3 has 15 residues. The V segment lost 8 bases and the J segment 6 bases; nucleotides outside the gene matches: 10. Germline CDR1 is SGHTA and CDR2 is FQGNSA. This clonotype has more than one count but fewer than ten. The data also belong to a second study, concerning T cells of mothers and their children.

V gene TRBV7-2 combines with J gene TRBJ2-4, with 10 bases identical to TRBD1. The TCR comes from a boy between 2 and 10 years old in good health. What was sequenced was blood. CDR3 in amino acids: CASALGQGDGNIQYF. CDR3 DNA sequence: TGTGCCAGCGCCCTTGGACAGGGGGATGGAAACATTCAGTACTTC. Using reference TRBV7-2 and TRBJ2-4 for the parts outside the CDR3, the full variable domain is GAGVSQSPSNKVTEKGKDVELRCDPISGHTALYWYRQSLGQGLEFLIYFQGNSAPDKSGLPSDRFSAERTGGSVSTLTIQRTQQEDSAVYLCASALGQGDGNIQYFGAGTRLSVL.